This TCR beta chain came from a study of blood T cell repertoires in COVID-19 (dated by TCRdb to the early 2020s). Study-level background: Samples covering the acute and convalescent phases of COVID-19 were provided by collaborators in the United States, Italy and Spain. The material from the prospective study consisted of cDNA or gDNA derived from T cells, B-cell-depleted T cells, or PBMCs. The dataset comprised deeply sampled blood TCRbeta repertoires from subjects exposed to, actively infected with, or recovered from COVID-19. The repertoires were released in a freely available public database meant as a resource for research on the immune response to SARS-CoV-2. Samples came from the ongoing ImmuneRACE study (first 160 participants) plus 1,254 subjects from 6 global collaborators. Sample metadata almost always included a de-identified subject ID, COVID-19 status, age in years and sex. HLA class I and class II types, where available, came from metadata supplied by the sample provider rather than from assay-based typing. Overall results and qualifications from the work: How much clinical and demographic metadata was included differed by source and by participant, and the metadata was provided uncurated.

One collaborating source in Seattle enrolled patients during active infection and followed them longitudinally through the course of disease. Whole blood was collected in K2EDTA tubes by collaborating institutions according to the institutions' own protocols. For TCRbeta analysis, collaborators shipped samples as frozen whole blood, isolated PBMCs, or DNA extracted from either of those sample types. The immunoSEQ Assay, a bias-controlled multiplex PCR, was used to amplify TCRbeta CDR3 regions from genomic DNA. The source study handled its data this way. The number of nucleated cells in each sample was estimated from the amplification of reference gene primers within the assay. Sequence reads were collapsed and filtered to measure the absolute abundance of every unique TCRbeta CDR3 rearrangement. For each sample, productive Simpson clonality was calculated as the square root of Simpson's diversity index across productive rearrangements. The table comes from immuneACCESS by way of TCRdb, which keeps in-frame sequences with V and J called. Part of the clones is missing from these tables; in studies checked, under half for an unresolved V gene and the rest for unknown reasons. The V and J calls and clone size were taken over from that table, and D and trimming were inferred from the DNA. Across this sample there are fewer than 350,000 clones, with approximately 90% seen only once. The top ten hold approximately 4.1% of the sample.

As concerns this clone: Its antigen is currently not known. It has no much larger one-base neighbor in the sample; base qualities were not kept.

V is clipped by 2 bases and J by 7 bases, and the sequence between their germline boundaries is 15 bases long. The germline V gene encodes CDR1 MGHRA and CDR2 YSYEKL. The CDR3 runs 16 amino acids, cysteine and phenylalanine included. The entry retains the CDR3 DNA only, 48 bases that are in frame from base 1. Sequences were obtained from peripheral blood. The sequence was collected from an older woman with COVID-19, enrolled during active disease. This chain joins TRBV4-1 to TRBJ1-6; the D gene identity is not certain. The CDR3 in this case is CASSQYLGTNNSPLHF. The DNA sequence is as follows: TGCGCCAGCAGCCAATATCTAGGCACGAACAATTCACCCCTCCACTTT.